This T cell receptor (beta chain) emerged from a study of cytomegalovirus exposure and HLA in healthy donors. Notes on this clone: Its antigen remains unknown.

Trimming removed 5 bases at V and 7 bases at J, with 12 bases between. The germline V gene has CDR1 MDHEN and CDR2 SYDVKM. This CDR3 region has 13 residues. TCRdb keeps only in-frame clones here, not all; method: immunoSEQ multiplex PCR. The table includes roughly 250,000 clones, approximately 84% detected once. The study's findings and limits: There were around 160 TCR beta chains listed as cytomegalovirus-associated. In the 95 to 150 validation repertoires, a later analysis found that first-cohort TCR clusters tended to co-occur. Most TCR sequences were rare, but some public TCRs occurred in many donors.

This clonotype was obtained from a woman between 25 and 40 years old in good health and CMV-seropositive. The V gene is TRBV28, the J gene TRBJ1-5; D remains ambiguous. The specimen sequenced was PBMCs. CDR3 in DNA: TGTGCCAGCAGTGCCCGTAGTCCGCAGCCCCAGCATTTT. This codes for CASSARSPQPQHF.